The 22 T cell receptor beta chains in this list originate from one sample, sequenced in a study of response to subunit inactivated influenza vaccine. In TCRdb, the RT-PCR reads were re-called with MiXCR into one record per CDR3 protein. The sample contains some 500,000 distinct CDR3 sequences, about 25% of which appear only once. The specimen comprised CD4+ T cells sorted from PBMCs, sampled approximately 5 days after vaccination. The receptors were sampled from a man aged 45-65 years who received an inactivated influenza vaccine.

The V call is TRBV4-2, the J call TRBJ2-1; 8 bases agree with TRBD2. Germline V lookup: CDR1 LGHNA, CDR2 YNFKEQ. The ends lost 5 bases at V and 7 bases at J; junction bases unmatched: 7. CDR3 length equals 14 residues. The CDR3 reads CASSKGLAGNEQFF. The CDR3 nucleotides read TGTGCCAGCAGCAAAGGACTAGCCGGAAATGAGCAGTTCTTC.

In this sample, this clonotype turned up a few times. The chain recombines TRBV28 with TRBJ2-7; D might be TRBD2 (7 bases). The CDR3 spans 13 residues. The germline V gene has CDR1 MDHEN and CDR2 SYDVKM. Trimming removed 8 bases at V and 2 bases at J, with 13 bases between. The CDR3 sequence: CASVGGGPYEQYF. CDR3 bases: TGTGCCAGCGTAGGGGGGGGACCCTACGAGCAGTACTTC. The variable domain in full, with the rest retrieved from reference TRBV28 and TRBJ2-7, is DVKVTQSSRYLVKRTGEKVFLECVQDMDHENMFWYRQDPGLGLRLIYFSYDVKMKEKGDIPEGYSVSREKKERFSLILESASTNQTSMYLCASVGGGPYEQYFGPGTRLTVT.

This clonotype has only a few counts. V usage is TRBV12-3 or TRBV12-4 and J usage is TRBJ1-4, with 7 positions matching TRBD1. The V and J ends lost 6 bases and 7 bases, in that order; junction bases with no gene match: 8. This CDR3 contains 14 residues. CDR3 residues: CASRGGGDSEKLFF. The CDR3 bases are TGTGCCAGCAGGGGAGGGGGCGATAGTGAAAAACTGTTTTTT.

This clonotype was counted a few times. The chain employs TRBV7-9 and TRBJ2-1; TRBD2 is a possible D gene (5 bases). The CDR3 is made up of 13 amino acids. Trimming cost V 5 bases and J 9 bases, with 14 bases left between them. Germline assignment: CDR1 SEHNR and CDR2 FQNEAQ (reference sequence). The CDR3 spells CASSPILGVEQFF. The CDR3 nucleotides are TGTGCCAGCAGCCCGATACTAGGAGTTGAGCAGTTCTTC. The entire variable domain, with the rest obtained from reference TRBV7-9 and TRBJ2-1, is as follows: DTGVSQNPRHKITKRGQNVTFRCDPISEHNRLYWYRQTLGQGPEFLTYFQNEAQLEKSRLLSDRFSAERPKGSFSTLEIQRTEQGDSAMYLCASSPILGVEQFFGPGTRLTVL.

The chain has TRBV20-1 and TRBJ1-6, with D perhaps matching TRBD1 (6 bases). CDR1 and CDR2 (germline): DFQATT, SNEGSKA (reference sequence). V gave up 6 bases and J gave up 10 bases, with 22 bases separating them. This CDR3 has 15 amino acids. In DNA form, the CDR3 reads TGCAGTGCCCCCTCCGGGGGGCCGGGGAGGTCACCCCTCCACTTT. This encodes CSAPSGGPGRSPLHF.

CDR3: CASSLVRGVETQYF. In nucleotides, the CDR3 is TGTGCCAGCAGCTTAGTGCGGGGGGTTGAGACCCAGTACTTC. This chain uses TRBV11-2 with TRBJ2-5, with 8 bases that match TRBD2. Losses at the gene ends were 1 base for V and 5 bases for J; bases not matched to a gene: 3. The germline V gene has CDR1 SGHAT and CDR2 FQNNGV. This CDR3 comprises 14 residues.

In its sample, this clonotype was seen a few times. The DNA of the CDR3 is TGTGCCAGCAGCCTCGGGCAGGGAAGAGGAGATGAGCAGTTCTTC. Translating gives CASSLGQGRGDEQFF. The rearrangement links TRBV28 to TRBJ2-1; maybe TRBD1 (5 bases). This CDR3 has 15 residues. V was trimmed by 6 bases and J by 8 bases, leaving 20 bases between them. Germline CDR1 MDHEN, CDR2 SYDVKM.

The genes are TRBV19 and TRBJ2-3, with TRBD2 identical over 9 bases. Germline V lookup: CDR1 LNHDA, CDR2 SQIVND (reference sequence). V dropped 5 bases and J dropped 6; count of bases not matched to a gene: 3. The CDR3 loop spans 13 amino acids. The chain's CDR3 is CASSDLAGDTQYF. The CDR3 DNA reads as TGTGCCAGTAGTGATCTAGCGGGGGATACGCAGTATTTT.

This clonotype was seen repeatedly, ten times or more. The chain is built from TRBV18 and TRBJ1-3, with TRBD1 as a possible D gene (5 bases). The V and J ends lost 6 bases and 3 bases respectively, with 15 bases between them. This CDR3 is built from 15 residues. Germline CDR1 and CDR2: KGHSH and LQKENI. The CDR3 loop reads CASSPDSSIGNTIYF. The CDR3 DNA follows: TGTGCCAGCTCCCCTGACAGCTCCATTGGAAACACCATATATTTT. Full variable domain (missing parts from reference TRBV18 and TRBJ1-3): NAGVMQNPRHLVRRRGQEARLRCSPMKGHSHVYWYRQLPEEGLKFMVYLQKENIIDESGMPKERFSAEFPKEGPSILRIQQVVRGDSAAYFCASSPDSSIGNTIYFGEGSWLTVV.

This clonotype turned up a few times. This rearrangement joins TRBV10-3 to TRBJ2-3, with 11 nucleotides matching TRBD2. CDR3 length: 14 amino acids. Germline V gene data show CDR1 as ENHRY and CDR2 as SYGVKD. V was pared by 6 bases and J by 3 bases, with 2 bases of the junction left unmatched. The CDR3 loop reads CAISLAGGTDTQYF. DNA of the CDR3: TGTGCCATCAGCCTAGCGGGAGGAACAGATACGCAGTATTTT.

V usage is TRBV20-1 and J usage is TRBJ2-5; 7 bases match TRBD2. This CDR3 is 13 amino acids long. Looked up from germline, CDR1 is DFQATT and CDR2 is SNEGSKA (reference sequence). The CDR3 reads CAQQSGGQETQYF. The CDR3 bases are TGCGCCCAGCAGTCGGGGGGTCAAGAGACCCAGTACTTC.

CDR3 nucleotides: TGTGCCAGTGCCGGGACAGACTATAACAATGAGCAGTTCTTC. It yields the protein CASAGTDYNNEQFF. The rearrangement links TRBV7-6 to TRBJ2-1; 7 nucleotides agree with TRBD1. V gave up 9 bases and J gave up 5 bases; unmatched junction bases: 10. Germline CDR1 is SGHVS and CDR2 is FNYEAQ. The CDR3 spans 14 residues.

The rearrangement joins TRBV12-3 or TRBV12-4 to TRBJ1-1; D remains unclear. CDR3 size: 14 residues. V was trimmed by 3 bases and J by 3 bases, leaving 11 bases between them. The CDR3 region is CASSFGEADTEAFF. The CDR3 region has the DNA TGTGCCAGCAGTTTTGGGGAGGCAGACACTGAAGCTTTCTTT.

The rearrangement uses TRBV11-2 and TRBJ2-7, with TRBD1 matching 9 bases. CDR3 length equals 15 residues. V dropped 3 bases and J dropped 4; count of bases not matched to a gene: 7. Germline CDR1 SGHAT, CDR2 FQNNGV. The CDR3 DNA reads TGTGCCAGCAGCTTTCAGACAGGGGGGGTTTACGAGCAGTACTTC. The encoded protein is CASSFQTGGVYEQYF.

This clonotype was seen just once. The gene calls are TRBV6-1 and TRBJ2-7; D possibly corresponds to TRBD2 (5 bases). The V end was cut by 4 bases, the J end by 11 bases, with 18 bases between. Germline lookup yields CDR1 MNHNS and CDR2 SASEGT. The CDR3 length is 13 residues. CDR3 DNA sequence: TGTGCCAGCAGTGGAACCCCTGTTAGCGATAAGTACTTC. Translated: CASSGTPVSDKYF.

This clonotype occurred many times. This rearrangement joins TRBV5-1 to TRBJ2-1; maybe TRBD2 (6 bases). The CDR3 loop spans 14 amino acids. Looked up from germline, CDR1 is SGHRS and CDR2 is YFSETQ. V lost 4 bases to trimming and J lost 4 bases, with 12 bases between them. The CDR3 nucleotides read TGCGCCAGCAGCCCGGGACTTTTATACAATGAGCAGTTCTTC. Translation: CASSPGLLYNEQFF.

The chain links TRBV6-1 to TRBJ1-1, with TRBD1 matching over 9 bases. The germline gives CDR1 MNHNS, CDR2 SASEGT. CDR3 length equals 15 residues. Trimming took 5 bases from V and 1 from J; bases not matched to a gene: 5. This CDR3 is CASSPGTGRNTEAFF. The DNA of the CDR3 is TGTGCCAGCAGTCCCGGGACAGGGCGGAACACTGAAGCTTTCTTT.

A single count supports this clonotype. CDR3 residues: CASCRPMTQETQYF. The CDR3 bases are TGTGCCAGCTGCCGGCCAATGACCCAAGAGACCCAGTACTTC. This rearrangement joins TRBV12-3 or TRBV12-4 to TRBJ2-5, with unresolved D. The V end was cut by 8 bases, the J end by 1 base, with 14 bases between. This CDR3 spans 14 amino acids.

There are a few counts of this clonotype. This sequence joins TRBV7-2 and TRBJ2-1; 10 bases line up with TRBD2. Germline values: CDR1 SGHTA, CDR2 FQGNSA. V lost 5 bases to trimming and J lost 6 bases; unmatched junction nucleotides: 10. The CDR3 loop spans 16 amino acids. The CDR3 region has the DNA TGTGCCAGCAGCCCCAGAGTGGGACTAGCGACCAATGAGCAGTTCTTC. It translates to CASSPRVGLATNEQFF.

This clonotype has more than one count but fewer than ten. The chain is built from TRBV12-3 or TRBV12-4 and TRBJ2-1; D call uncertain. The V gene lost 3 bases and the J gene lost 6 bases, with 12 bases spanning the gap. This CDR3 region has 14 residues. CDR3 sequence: CASSFGQMSNEQFF. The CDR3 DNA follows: TGTGCCAGCAGTTTCGGGCAGATGAGCAATGAGCAGTTCTTC.

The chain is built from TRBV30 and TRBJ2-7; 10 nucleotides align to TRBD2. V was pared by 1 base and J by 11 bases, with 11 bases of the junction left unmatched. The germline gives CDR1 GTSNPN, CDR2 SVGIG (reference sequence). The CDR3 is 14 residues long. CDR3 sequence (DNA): TGTGCCTGGAGTGGGACTAGCGGATCTACGAGCAAGTACTTC. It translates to CAWSGTSGSTSKYF. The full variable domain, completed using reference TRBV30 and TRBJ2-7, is SQTIHQWPATLVQPVGSPLSLECTVEGTSNPNLYWYRQAAGRGLQLLFYSVGIGQISSEVPQNLSASRPQDRQFILSSKKLLLSDSGFYLCAWSGTSGSTSKYFGPGTRLTVT.

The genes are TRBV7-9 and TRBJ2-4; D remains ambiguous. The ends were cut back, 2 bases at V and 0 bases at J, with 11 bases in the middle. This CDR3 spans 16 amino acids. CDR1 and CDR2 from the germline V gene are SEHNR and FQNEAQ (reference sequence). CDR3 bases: TGTGCCAGCAGCTTAACGAAGGCAGTAGCCAAAAACATTCAGTACTTC. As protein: CASSLTKAVAKNIQYF.